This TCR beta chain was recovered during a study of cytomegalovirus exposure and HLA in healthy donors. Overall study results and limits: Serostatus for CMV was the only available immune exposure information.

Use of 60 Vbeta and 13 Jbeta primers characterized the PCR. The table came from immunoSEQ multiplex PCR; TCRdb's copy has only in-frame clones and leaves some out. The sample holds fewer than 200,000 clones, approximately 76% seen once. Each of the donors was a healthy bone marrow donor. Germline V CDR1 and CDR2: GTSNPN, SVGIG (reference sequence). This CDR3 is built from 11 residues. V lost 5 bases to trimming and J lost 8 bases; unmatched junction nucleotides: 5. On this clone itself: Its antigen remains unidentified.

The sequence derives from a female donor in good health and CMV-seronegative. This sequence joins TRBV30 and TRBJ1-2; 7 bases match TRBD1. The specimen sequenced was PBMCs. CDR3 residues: CAWQEGAGYTF. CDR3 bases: TGTGCCTGGCAAGAGGGGGCCGGCTACACCTTC.